This is a list of T cell receptor beta chains from one sample in a study of blood T cell repertoires in COVID-19. Generated by immunoSEQ multiplex PCR, the TCRdb table keeps only in-frame clones and is missing some. Of tens of thousands of clones in the sample, 65% to 85% were seen once. The specimen was PBMCs or T cells enriched from blood (not recorded which). These receptors all stem from a woman in her thirties or forties with acute COVID-19. Both conserved end residues are trimmed from each CDR3.

V gene	CDR3 length	J gene	CDR3 protein
TRBV18	12	TRBJ1-6	ASSRESRNSPLH
TRBV5-4	12	TRBJ1-3	ASSKDSGGNTIY
TRBV11-2	9	TRBJ2-1	ASSPSNEQF
TRBV28	13	TRBJ1-6	ASIGHGRVNSPLH
TRBV19	14	TRBJ1-1	ASSFRRQTMNTEAF
TRBV24-1	13	TRBJ1-4	ATSDSDRKGEKLF
TRBV3-1/TRBV3-2	12	TRBJ2-1	ASSGGQYNNEQF
TRBV7-8	20	TRBJ2-4	ASSLSRTSDRAPRMAKNIQY
TRBV6-1	12	TRBJ1-5	ASSEGTANQPQH
TRBV3-1/TRBV3-2	10	TRBJ1-2	ASSSTGVGYT
TRBV28	12	TRBJ2-2	ASSPGTASGELF
TRBV6-5	13	TRBJ1-5	ASSRDRGTHQPQH
TRBV9	15	TRBJ1-2	ASSVGGFAGSGYGYT
TRBV7-6	16	TRBJ2-1	ASGSDPSGGSSYNEQF
TRBV25-1	12	TRBJ1-4	ASSAQSTNEKLF
TRBV6-1	12	TRBJ1-6	ASSEETANSPLH
TRBV3-1/TRBV3-2	13	TRBJ2-7	ASSPYRGLSYEQY
TRBV28	12	TRBJ1-4	ASRTGTVDEKLF
TRBV27	14	TRBJ1-2	ASSLLNRALPMGYT
TRBV7-9	10	TRBJ1-6	AGAYNDRNLH
TRBV19	11	TRBJ1-2	ASTAAGDYGYT
TRBV5-6	12	TRBJ1-1	ASSVQGTNTEAF
TRBV5-8	15	TRBJ1-2	ASSYRPTGRYYHGYT
TRBV3-1/TRBV3-2	15	TRBJ1-2	ASSQPRGGRVNYGYT
TRBV2	15	TRBJ2-5	ASRPPAGGPHRETQY
TRBV1	16	TRBJ1-4	TSSPSGHITPTNEKLF
TRBV5-1	11	TRBJ1-4	ASRTDGNEKLF
TRBV4-1	14	TRBJ1-5	ASSQTGSYSNQPQH
TRBV18	17	TRBJ1-3	ASSLSNARSEATGNTIY
TRBV18	14	TRBJ2-3	ASSPPVATSTDTQY
TRBV19	12	TRBJ1-6	ASSGRDYNSPLH
TRBV4-1	15	TRBJ1-4	ASSQDIRGGDNEKLF
TRBV10-3	14	TRBJ1-1	AITPRDRSMNTEAF
TRBV6-4	13	TRBJ2-3	ASSDSAVSTDTQY
TRBV11-2	12	TRBJ1-1	ASSLRPGNTEAF
TRBV18	11	TRBJ1-2	ASSPTGGHGYT
TRBV7-9	13	TRBJ2-7	ASSPNWREGNEQY
TRBV14	16	TRBJ2-2	ASSQHLGLAGDTGELF
TRBV5-1	13	TRBJ1-1	ASSLTGAGVTEAF
TRBV5-4	15	TRBJ2-3	ASSLAGLRGSTDTQY
TRBV4-1	12	TRBJ1-4	ASSPSGVPQKLF
TRBV6-5	12	TRBJ1-1	ASNPDSLNTEAF
TRBV14	15	TRBJ2-7	ASSQEGPTSGSYEQY
TRBV5-4	12	TRBJ2-5	ASSLLSAQETQY
TRBV23-1	13	TRBJ2-7	ASRGGAGGRNEQY
TRBV2	16	TRBJ2-3	ASSPGTSGRASTDTQY
TRBV7-3	15	TRBJ2-1	ASSLFGADSSYNEQF
TRBV27	11	TRBJ1-2	ASSFPSGDGYT
TRBV6-4	14	TRBJ2-2	ASSDWGVSNTGELF
TRBV5-1	15	TRBJ1-5	ASSLGSGGGSNQPQH
TRBV5-8	14	TRBJ2-3	ASSSAGLAGADTQY
TRBV5-5	12	TRBJ1-3	ASSPRRAGNTIY
TRBV28	11	TRBJ1-3	ASTRGPGNTIY
TRBV28	12	TRBJ2-2	ASRLQGSTGELF
TRBV29-1	11	TRBJ1-1	SVVGAYLTEAF